This is a list of T cell receptor beta chains from one sample in a study of a mutant IDH1 vaccine in newly diagnosed glioma. The data were produced by immunoSEQ multiplex PCR, yet TCRdb's version contains in-frame clones alone and is incomplete. In the table there are around 40,000 clones, 65% to 85% of which are singletons. No antigen is known for these receptors. Specimen: PBMCs, collected from a glioma patient whose treatment included an IDH1 peptide vaccine. These receptors were obtained from a man aged 35-49 years with glioma. The CDR3 runs from the conserved cysteine through the conserved F or W. Fields, in order: D gene, V gene, J gene, clone size, CDR3 DNA, CDR3 protein. D genes are given only for firm matches. The size entry is marked missing in some rows and otherwise reads once, few, many or a size class.

-	TRBV27	TRBJ2-1	-	TGTGCCAGCAGTTTAAGATCAAGCTCCTACAATGAGCAGTTCTTC	CASSLRSSSYNEQFF
-	TRBV25-1	TRBJ1-2	-	TGTGCCAGCAGTGAATCTCAGGCAGGGGCTTACTATGGCTACACCTTC	CASSESQAGAYYGYTF
TRBD2	TRBV5-4	TRBJ2-7	-	TGTGCCAGCAGCCGGGACTATCTTTCAGACGAGCAGTACTTC	CASSRDYLSDEQYF
TRBD1	TRBV7-6	TRBJ1-4	-	TGTGCCAGCAGCCCGGGACAGGGAAATGAAAAACTGTTTTTT	CASSPGQGNEKLFF
-	TRBV4-1	TRBJ2-7	-	TGCGCCAGCAGTCAGGTAGACTACGAGCAGTACTTC	CASSQVDYEQYF
-	TRBV12-5	TRBJ2-3	-	TGTGCTAGTGGGCGGATAGATACGCAGTATTTT	CASGRIDTQYF
TRBD1	TRBV5-1	TRBJ2-2	-	TGCGCCAGCAGCGGACAGGGTAGGAGTGGCACCGGGGAGCTGTTTTTT	CASSGQGRSGTGELFF
-	TRBV6-1	TRBJ2-5	-	TGTGCCAGCAGTTGGCTCGGGGCCGGGGAAGAGACCCAGTACTTC	CASSWLGAGEETQYF
TRBD2	TRBV5-1	TRBJ2-1	few	TGCGCCAGCAGCTTGAGCGGGAGGAACAATGAGCAGTTCTTC	CASSLSGRNNEQFF
TRBD1	TRBV19	TRBJ1-1	few	TGTGCCAGTTCTCAACAGGGGGGAATCACTGAAGCTTTCTTT	CASSQQGGITEAFF
-	TRBV7-2	TRBJ2-1	-	TGTGCCAGCAGCTCGCAGACAGGACCCTACAATGAGCAGTTCTTC	CASSSQTGPYNEQFF
TRBD2	TRBV19	TRBJ2-1	-	TGTGCCAGTAGTATAGTAGTCCAGCGGGAGGCTCCCCACAATGAGCAGTTCTTC	CASSIVVQREAPHNEQFF
-	TRBV11-2	TRBJ1-1	-	TGTGCCAGCAGCTTAGGACATTCCACTGAAGCTTTCTTT	CASSLGHSTEAFF
-	TRBV7-2	TRBJ1-2	-	TGTGCCAGCAGCTTCGGGGGGACGGGTAATAACTATGGCTACACCTTC	CASSFGGTGNNYGYTF
-	TRBV10-3	TRBJ1-5	-	TGTGCCATCAGCGAAGACAGGTATCAGCCCCAGCATTTT	CAISEDRYQPQHF
-	TRBV27	TRBJ1-1	-	TGTGCCAGCAGTTACGGGGACCGTGAAGCTTTCTTT	CASSYGDREAFF
TRBD1	TRBV28	TRBJ2-6	-	TGTGCCAGCGGGACAGGGAGCTCTGGGGCCAACGTCCTGACTTTC	CASGTGSSGANVLTF